Reported below is one T cell receptor (beta chain). Its specificity is unknown. MiXCR, run by TCRdb on the 5' RACE reads, gives a single entry per CDR3 protein. The table lists under 700,000 distinct CDR3 sequences, roughly 17% of them singletons. The V segment lost 2 bases and the J segment 0 bases; nucleotides outside the gene matches: 2. The CDR3 has 15 amino acids. Germline lookup yields CDR1 SGHNT and CDR2 YYREEE (reference sequence). This sample is drawn from a study of T cells after yellow fever vaccination. The study, taken as a whole, reports: CD4 and CD8 compartments shared a small share of clonotypes, likely from convergent recombination.

This clonotype originated in a man younger than 35 who received the YFV17D yellow fever vaccine. The sequencing used PBMCs, collected 4 to 6 days after the first yellow fever vaccination. The chain employs TRBV5-4 and TRBJ2-5; 9 bases map to TRBD2. CDR3 DNA: TGTGCCAGCAGCTTAGCGGGGGGAAACCAAGAGACCCAGTACTTC. Protein: CASSLAGGNQETQYF.